The following is a T cell receptor beta chain sequence with its context. Its target is not known. In germline, CDR1 is LNHNV, CDR2 YYDKDF (reference sequence). Trimming shortened V by 0 bases and J by 1 base, and 12 bases separated the two germline ends. The CDR3 has 16 residues. This record comes from a study of blood T cells in healthy people across ages. It was with a sample-barcoded 5' primer and a J-beta primer mix that a second PCR of about 6 to 12 cycles was run. TCRdb re-called the 5' RACE reads with MiXCR, one entry per CDR3 protein. In the table there are 650,000 to 900,000 distinct CDR3 sequences, about 62% of which are singletons. The study, taken as a whole, reports: Diversity of TCR beta per million T cells declined in a roughly linear way with age.

For every donor, a draw yielded 9.5 to 10 milliliters of peripheral blood. Sample: blood. The rearrangement links TRBV15 to TRBJ1-1; D not certain. The clonotype was recovered from a man aged 25 to 45 in good health. In nucleotides, the CDR3 is TGTGCCACCAGCAGAGATCTAGCCACAGCGAACACTGAAGCTTTCTTT. It translates to CATSRDLATANTEAFF.